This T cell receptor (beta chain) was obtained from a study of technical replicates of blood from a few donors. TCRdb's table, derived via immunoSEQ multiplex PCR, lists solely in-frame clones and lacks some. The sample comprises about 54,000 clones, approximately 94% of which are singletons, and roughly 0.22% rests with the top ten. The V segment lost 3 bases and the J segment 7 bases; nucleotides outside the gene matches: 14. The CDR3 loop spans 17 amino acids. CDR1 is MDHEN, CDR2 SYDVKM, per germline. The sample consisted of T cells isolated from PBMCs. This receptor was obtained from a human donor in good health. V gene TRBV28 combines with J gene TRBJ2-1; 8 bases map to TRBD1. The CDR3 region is CASSFGRGRFLANEQFF. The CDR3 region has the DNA TGTGCCAGCAGTTTTGGCAGGGGGCGCTTTCTGGCTAATGAGCAGTTCTTC.